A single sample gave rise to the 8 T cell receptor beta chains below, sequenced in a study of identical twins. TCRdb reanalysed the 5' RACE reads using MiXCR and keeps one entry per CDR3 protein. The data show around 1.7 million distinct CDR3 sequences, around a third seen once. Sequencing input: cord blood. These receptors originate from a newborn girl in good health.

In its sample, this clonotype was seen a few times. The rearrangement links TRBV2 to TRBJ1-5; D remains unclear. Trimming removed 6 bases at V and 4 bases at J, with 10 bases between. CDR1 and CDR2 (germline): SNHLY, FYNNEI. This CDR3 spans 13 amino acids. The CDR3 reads CASSQEANQPQHF. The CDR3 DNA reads TGTGCCAGCAGCCAGGAGGCGAATCAGCCCCAGCATTTT.

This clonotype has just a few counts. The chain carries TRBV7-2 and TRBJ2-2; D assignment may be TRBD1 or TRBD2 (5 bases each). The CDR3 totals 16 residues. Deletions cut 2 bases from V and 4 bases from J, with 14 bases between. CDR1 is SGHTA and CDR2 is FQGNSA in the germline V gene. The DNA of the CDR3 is TGTGCCAGCAGCTTAAAGGGACCTCCGGGCACCGGGGAGCTGTTTTTT. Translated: CASSLKGPPGTGELFF.

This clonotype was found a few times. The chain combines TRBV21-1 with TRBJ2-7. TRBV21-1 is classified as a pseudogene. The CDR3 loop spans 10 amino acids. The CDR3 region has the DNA TGTGCCAGCAGCAAAGAGGGGCAGTACTTC. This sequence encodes CASSKEGQYF.

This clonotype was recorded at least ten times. Written as DNA, the CDR3 is TGCAGCGTTGGACAGGACTATGGCTACACCTTC. It encodes CSVGQDYGYTF. The V call is TRBV29-1, the J call TRBJ1-2, with D perhaps TRBD1 (6 bases). Deletions cut 4 bases from V and 3 bases from J, with 6 bases between. Germline CDR1 is SQVTM and CDR2 is ANQGSEA. The CDR3 totals 11 residues.

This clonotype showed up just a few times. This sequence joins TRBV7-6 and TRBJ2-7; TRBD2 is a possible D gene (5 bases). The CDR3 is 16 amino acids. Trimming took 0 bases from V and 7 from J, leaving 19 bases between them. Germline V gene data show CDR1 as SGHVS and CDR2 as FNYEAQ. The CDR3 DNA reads TGTGCCAGCAGCTTAGCGATCCAGCAGCACGGGAAGGAGCAGTACTTC. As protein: CASSLAIQQHGKEQYF.

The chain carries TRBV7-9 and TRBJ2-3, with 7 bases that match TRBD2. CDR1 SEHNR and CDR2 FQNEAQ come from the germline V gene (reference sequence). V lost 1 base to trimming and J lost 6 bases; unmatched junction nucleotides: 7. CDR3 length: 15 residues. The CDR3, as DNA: TGTGCCAGCAGCTTAGTAACCAGCGGGGTGGATACGCAGTATTTT. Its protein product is CASSLVTSGVDTQYF.

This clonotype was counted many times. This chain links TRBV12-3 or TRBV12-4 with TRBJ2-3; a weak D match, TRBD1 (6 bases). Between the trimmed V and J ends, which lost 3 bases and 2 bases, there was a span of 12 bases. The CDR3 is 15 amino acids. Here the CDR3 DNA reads TGTGCCAGCAGTTTGGCACAGGGATACACAGATACGCAGTATTTT. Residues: CASSLAQGYTDTQYF.

The CDR3: CASSPWTSGQSGLGKNIQYF. In DNA, the CDR3 is TGTGCCAGCAGCCCCTGGACTAGCGGGCAGAGTGGCTTGGGCAAAAACATTCAGTACTTC. V is TRBV9 and J is TRBJ2-4; 11 nucleotides line up with TRBD2. This CDR3 contains 20 residues. Germline loops: CDR1 SGDLS, CDR2 YYNGEE. V lost 4 bases, J lost 3 bases, and 18 bases stayed unmatched.